The present entry profiles one T cell receptor beta chain with its context. Its target is unknown. The record originates from a study of shared clonotypes between healthy human individuals. Broader study findings: Researchers sampled blood only, noting tissue repertoires likely differ. The study's rarefaction showed incomplete sorted-subset sequencing despite large depth.

Some clones are missing from TCRdb's copy, which holds only in-frame ones; the method was immunoSEQ multiplex PCR. This sample has roughly 2.1 million clones, with approximately 94% found just once. CD8 cells regarded as naive lacked CD45RO, were positively chosen for CCR7, and omitted terminally differentiated effector memory CD45RA+ cells. Specimen: naive CD8+ T cells from PBMCs. This TCR came from a young man in good health. Some clones in this sample may be carry-over from other donors' samples.

The CDR3 here is CATSRREWGNEQFF. The CDR3 DNA sequence: TGTGCCACCAGCAGGAGGGAGTGGGGAAATGAGCAGTTCTTC. J is TRBJ2-1 and V is TRBV15, with D maybe TRBD2 (5 bases). This CDR3 contains 14 residues. V lost 3 bases and J lost 7, with 13 bases in between. Germline-derived CDR1 and CDR2 are LNHNV and YYDKDF (reference sequence). Complete variable domain (other parts from reference TRBV15 and TRBJ2-1): DAMVIQNPRYQVTQFGKPVTLSCSQTLNHNVMYWYQQKSSQAPKLLFHYYDKDFNNEADTPDNFQSRRPNTSFCFLDIRSPGLGDTAMYLCATSRREWGNEQFFGPGTRLTVL.